These 4 T cell receptor beta chains were sequenced from one sample in a study of PD-L1 blockade in urothelial cancer. Regarding time point: pretreatment peripheral blood. Assay used: immunoSEQ multiplex PCR; TCRdb lists only in-frame clones, some missing. The table has fewer than 65,000 clones, roughly four fifths seen once; the top ten hold over 1.5%. The sample in question was PBMCs, obtained around atezolizumab (anti-PD-L1) treatment. The receptors stem from a man between 70 and 80 years old with urothelial cancer.

The rearrangement uses TRBV2 and TRBJ1-1; D uncertain. Germline-derived CDR1 and CDR2 are SNHLY and FYNNEI. The length of the CDR3 is 13 residues. Trimming took 8 bases from V and 5 from J, leaving 15 bases between them. The DNA of the CDR3 is TGTGCCAGCGGGCAGGTTCGAGCAACTGAAGCTTTCTTT. This translates into CASGQVRATEAFF.

CDR3 nucleotides: TGTGCCAGTAGTACACAGGGGTTCCAGCCCCAGCATTTT. Encoded protein: CASSTQGFQPQHF. The V gene is TRBV19, the J gene TRBJ1-5, with 7 bases identical to TRBD1. V lost 4 bases, J lost 7 bases, and 4 bases stayed unmatched. The germline V gene has CDR1 LNHDA and CDR2 SQIVND (reference sequence). The CDR3 length is 13 residues.

The rearrangement joins TRBV4-3 to TRBJ2-1, with D unclear. Germline V lookup: CDR1 LGHNA, CDR2 YSLEER. Trimming pared 0 bases from V and 5 bases from J, leaving 11 bases between. The CDR3 is made up of 15 amino acids. CDR3 nucleotide sequence: TGCGCCAGCAGCCAAGACCCCAGGCACGACAATGAGCAGTTCTTC. Its protein product is CASSQDPRHDNEQFF.

The V call is TRBV5-1, the J call TRBJ2-5; D gene uncertain. The germline V gene encodes CDR1 SGHRS and CDR2 YFSETQ. CDR3 length: 12 amino acids. V lost 4 bases to trimming and J lost 2 bases, with 6 bases between them. The CDR3 DNA reads as TGCGCCAGCAGCCTCCCGCAAGAGACCCAGTACTTC. Encoded protein: CASSLPQETQYF.